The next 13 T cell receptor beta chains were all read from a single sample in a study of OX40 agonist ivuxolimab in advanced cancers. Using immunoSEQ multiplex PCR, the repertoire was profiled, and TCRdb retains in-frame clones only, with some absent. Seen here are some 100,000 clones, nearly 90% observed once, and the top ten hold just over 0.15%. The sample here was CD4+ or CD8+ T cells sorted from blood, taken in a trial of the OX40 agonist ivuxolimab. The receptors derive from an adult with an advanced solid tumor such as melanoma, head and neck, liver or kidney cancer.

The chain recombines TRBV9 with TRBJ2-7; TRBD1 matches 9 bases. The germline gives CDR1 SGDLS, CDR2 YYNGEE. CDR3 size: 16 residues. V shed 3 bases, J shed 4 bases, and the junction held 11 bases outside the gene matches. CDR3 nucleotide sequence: TGTGCCAGCAGCGCAACAACCGGGACAGGGACGTACGAGCAGTACTTC. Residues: CASSATTGTGTYEQYF. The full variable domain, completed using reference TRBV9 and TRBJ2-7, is DSGVTQTPKHLITATGQRVTLRCSPRSGDLSVYWYQQSLDQGLQFLIQYYNGEERAKGNILERFSAQQFPDLHSELNLSSLELGDSALYFCASSATTGTGTYEQYFGPGTRLTVT.

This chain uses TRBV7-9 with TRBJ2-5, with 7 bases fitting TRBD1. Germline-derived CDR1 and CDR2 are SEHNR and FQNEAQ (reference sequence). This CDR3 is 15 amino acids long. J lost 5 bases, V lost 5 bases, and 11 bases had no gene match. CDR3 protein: CASSGGQRGIETQYF. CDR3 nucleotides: TGTGCCAGCAGCGGGGGACAGCGAGGGATTGAGACCCAGTACTTC.

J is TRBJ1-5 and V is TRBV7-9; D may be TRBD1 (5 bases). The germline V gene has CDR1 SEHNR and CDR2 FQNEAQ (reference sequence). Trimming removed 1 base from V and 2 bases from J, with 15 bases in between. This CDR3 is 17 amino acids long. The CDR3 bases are TGTGCCAGCAGCTTAGATTGGGGGGACTTTGGCAATCAGCCCCAGCATTTT. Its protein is CASSLDWGDFGNQPQHF.

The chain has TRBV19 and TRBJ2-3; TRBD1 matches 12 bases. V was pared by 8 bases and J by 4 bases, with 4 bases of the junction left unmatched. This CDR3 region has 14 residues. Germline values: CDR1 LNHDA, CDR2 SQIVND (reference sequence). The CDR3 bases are TGTGCCAGTGGGACAGGGGGCGGGTCAGATACGCAGTATTTT. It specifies CASGTGGGSDTQYF.

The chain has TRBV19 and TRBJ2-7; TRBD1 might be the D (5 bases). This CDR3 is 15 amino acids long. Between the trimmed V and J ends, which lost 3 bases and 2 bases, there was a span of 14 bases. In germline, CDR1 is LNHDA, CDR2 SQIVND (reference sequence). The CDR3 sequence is CASSIGRVSPYEQYF. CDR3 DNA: TGTGCCAGTAGTATCGGCAGGGTATCTCCCTACGAGCAGTACTTC.

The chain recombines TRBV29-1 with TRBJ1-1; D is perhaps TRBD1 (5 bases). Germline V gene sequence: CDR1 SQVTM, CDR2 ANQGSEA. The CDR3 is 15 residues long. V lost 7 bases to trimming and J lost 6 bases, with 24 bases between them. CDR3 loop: CSASLSGLPGAEAFF. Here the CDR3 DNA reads TGCAGCGCTTCTCTTTCCGGGCTTCCGGGGGCTGAAGCTTTCTTT.

CDR3 loop: CASSRKRRGNSYEQYF. In nucleotides, the CDR3 is TGTGCCAGCAGCCGGAAGAGGCGGGGAAACTCCTACGAGCAGTACTTC. This rearrangement joins TRBV5-4 to TRBJ2-7; D possibly corresponds to TRBD2 (6 bases). V was trimmed by 4 bases and J by 0 bases, leaving 17 bases between them. This CDR3 is 16 amino acids long. Germline values: CDR1 SGHNT, CDR2 YYREEE (reference sequence).

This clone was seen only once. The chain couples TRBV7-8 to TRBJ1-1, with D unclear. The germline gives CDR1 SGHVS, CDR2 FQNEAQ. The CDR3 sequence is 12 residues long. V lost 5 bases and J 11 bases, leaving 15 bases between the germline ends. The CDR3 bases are TGTGCCAGCAGCCCCGATCGAGGCGGGGCTTTCTTT. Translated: CASSPDRGGAFF.

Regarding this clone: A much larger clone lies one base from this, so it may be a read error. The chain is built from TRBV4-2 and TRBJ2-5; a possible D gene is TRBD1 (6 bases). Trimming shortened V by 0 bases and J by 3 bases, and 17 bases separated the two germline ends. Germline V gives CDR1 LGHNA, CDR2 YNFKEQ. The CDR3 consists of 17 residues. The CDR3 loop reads CASSQDLFPGTKETQYF. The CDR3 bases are TGTGCCAGCAGCCAAGATCTGTTCCCCGGGACAAAAGAGACCCAGTACTTC.

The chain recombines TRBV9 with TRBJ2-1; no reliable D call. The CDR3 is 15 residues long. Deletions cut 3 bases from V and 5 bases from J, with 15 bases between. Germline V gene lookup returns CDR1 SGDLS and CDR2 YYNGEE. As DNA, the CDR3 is TGTGCCAGCAGCGCAACATCCGGGCCTCACAATGAGCAGTTCTTC. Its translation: CASSATSGPHNEQFF.

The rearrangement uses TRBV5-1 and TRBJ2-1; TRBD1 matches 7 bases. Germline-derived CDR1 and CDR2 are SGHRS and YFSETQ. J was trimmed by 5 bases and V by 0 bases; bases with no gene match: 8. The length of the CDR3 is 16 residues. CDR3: CASSLAGQVNNNEQFF. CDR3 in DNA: TGCGCCAGCAGCTTGGCTGGACAGGTGAACAACAATGAGCAGTTCTTC.

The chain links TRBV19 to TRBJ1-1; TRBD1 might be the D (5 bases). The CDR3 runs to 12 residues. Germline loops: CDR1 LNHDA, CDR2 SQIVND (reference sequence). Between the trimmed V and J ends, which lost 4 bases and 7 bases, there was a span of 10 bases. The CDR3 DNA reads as TGTGCCAGTAGTAACCGGGACCGTGAAGCTTTCTTT. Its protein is CASSNRDREAFF. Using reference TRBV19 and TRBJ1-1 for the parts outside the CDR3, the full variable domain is DGGITQSPKYLFRKEGQNVTLSCEQNLNHDAMYWYRQDPGQGLRLIYYSQIVNDFQKGDIAEGYSVSREKKESFPLTVTSAQKNPTAFYLCASSNRDREAFFGQGTRLTVV.

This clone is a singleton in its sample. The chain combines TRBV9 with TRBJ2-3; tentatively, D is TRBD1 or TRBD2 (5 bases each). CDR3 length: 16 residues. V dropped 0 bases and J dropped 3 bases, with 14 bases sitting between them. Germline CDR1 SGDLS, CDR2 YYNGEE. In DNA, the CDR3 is TGTGCCAGCAGCGTAGCCGGGGACCCAAGAACAGATACGCAGTATTTT. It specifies CASSVAGDPRTDTQYF.